This TCR beta chain comes out of a study of T-cell reconstitution after alpha-beta-depleted transplantation in children. Points from the study as a whole: From newly produced T cells came most of the T-cell counts and diversity one year after transplant. Several hundred expanded graft clones reportedly were the source of alpha-beta T cells about two months after transplant. Some patients owed their high day-60 TCRbeta diversity to surviving recipient T cells and thymic progenitors.

CDR1 and CDR2 from the germline V gene are SGHTA and FQGNSA. This CDR3 has 15 residues. Trimming left V 4 bases short and J 5 bases short, with 18 bases between. This sample's TCRbeta library carried unique molecular identifier barcodes. TCRdb processed the PCR reads anew with MiXCR; each CDR3 protein has one entry. The sample holds 200,000 to 250,000 distinct CDR3 sequences; 6.5% to 9% are singletons and the top ten take almost 6.5%. This clonotype was seen ten or more times. What it binds is not known. The sequence was obtained from a male patient younger than 18 who had a stem cell transplant for acute lymphoblastic leukemia, so the T cells may come from the graft donor. The sequencing used PBMCs, mostly from graft donor cells, collected 180 days after TCRalphabeta/CD19-depleted stem cell transplant. This rearrangement joins TRBV7-2 to TRBJ2-7; TRBD1 might be the D (6 bases). As DNA, the CDR3 is TGTGCCAGCAGCTATGAGGGAACAGGGCGCCACGAGCAGTACTTC. This translates into CASSYEGTGRHEQYF.